This TCR beta chain was sequenced for a study of blood T cell repertoires in COVID-19. Across the study: Recovery among Cohort 3 donors was established by two negative PCRs, clearance, or symptom resolution. From T cells, B-cell-depleted T cells, or PBMCs came the material, which was cDNA or gDNA.

The CDR3 loop spans 13 amino acids. Germline V gene sequence: CDR1 SNHLY, CDR2 FYNNEI. V gave up 6 bases and J gave up 1 base, with 9 bases separating them. The authors' processing: By means of reference gene primer amplification, nucleated cell counts were estimated. Using immunoSEQ multiplex PCR, the repertoire was profiled, and TCRdb retains in-frame clones only, with some absent. V, J and clone size reflect that table, while D and trimming were determined from the DNA. The profile covers approximately 360,000 clones, with around 87% appearing a single time and approximately 1.9% taken by the ten largest.

Sample: PBMCs or T cells enriched from blood (not recorded which). The chain joins TRBV2 to TRBJ1-1; unclear D gene. This TCR was recovered from a man aged 40-49 years in a cohort exposed to, infected with or recovered from COVID-19 (not recorded which). CDR3 sequence (DNA): TGTGCCAGCAGGGTTCGGTCGAACACTGAAGCTTTCTTT. Protein: CASRVRSNTEAFF.